Included here is one T cell receptor (beta chain) sequence, with context. This sample was included in a study of blood T cell repertoires in COVID-19. On the study more broadly: The United States, Italy and Spain were the sources of the acute and convalescent COVID-19 samples. Nucleic acid was either cDNA or gDNA, and it came from T cells, B-cell-depleted T cells, or PBMCs.

The table came from immunoSEQ multiplex PCR; TCRdb's copy has only in-frame clones and leaves some out. Here the sample spans some 110,000 clones, under 90% being singletons. The sample taken for sequencing was peripheral blood. This TCR derives from a woman in her sixties or seventies with acute or convalescent COVID-19.

CDR3 sequence: CASSEARYAANTGELFF. As DNA, the CDR3 is TGTGCCAGCAGTGAAGCGCGGTACGCCGCGAACACCGGGGAGCTGTTTTTT. This sequence joins TRBV2 and TRBJ2-2, with unresolved D. The CDR3 spans 17 residues. Germline V CDR1 and CDR2: SNHLY, FYNNEI. With 0 bases removed from V and 0 bases from J, the gap between germline ends came to 11 bases.